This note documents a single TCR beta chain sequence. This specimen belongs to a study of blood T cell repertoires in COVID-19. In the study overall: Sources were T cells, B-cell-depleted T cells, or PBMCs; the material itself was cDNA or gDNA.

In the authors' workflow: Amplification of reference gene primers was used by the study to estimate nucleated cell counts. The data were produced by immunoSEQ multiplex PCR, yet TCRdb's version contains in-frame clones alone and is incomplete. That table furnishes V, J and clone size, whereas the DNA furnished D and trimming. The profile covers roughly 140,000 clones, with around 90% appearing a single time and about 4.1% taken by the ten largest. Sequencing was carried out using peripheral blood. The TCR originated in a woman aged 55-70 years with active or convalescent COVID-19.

DNA for the CDR3: TGCGCCAGCAGCTTAGGGGTTGGCAGCAATCAGCCCCAGCATTTT. This gives the protein CASSLGVGSNQPQHF. The V and J genes are TRBV5-1 and TRBJ1-5; a possible D gene is TRBD1 (5 bases). V lost 2 bases and J 1 base, leaving 10 bases between the germline ends. The CDR3 spans 15 residues. Germline V gene lookup returns CDR1 SGHRS and CDR2 YFSETQ. The full variable domain, rest sourced from reference TRBV5-1 and TRBJ1-5, is KAGVTQTPRYLIKTRGQQVTLSCSPISGHRSVSWYQQTPGQGLQFLFEYFSETQRNKGNFPGRFSGRQFSNSRSEMNVSTLELGDSALYLCASSLGVGSNQPQHFGDGTRLSIL.